These 9 T cell receptor beta chains share one sample of origin, sequenced in a study of blood T cell repertoires in COVID-19. The assay was immunoSEQ multiplex PCR, and TCRdb's table has in-frame clones only and misses some. The table shows approximately 150,000 clones, with 88% occurring only once. What was sequenced was peripheral blood. The receptors shown here come from a man aged 55 to 70 with active or convalescent COVID-19.

The chain employs TRBV5-1 and TRBJ1-1; TRBD1 might be the D (6 bases). The CDR3 runs 14 residues. The ends were cut back, 0 bases at V and 6 bases at J, with 12 bases in the middle. Germline V gene lookup returns CDR1 SGHRS and CDR2 YFSETQ. The CDR3 region is CASSLATGIAEAFF. The CDR3 region has the DNA TGCGCCAGCAGCTTGGCTACAGGGATCGCTGAAGCTTTCTTT.

The sample holds a few counts of this clone. The chain links TRBV6-5 to TRBJ1-6, with D unclear. Per the germline V gene, CDR1 is MNHEY and CDR2 is SVGAGI. With 1 base removed from V and 5 bases from J, the gap between germline ends came to 9 bases. The CDR3 contains 15 residues. The CDR3 is CASSYYNPDNSPLHF. In DNA, the CDR3 is TGTGCCAGCAGTTACTACAACCCCGATAATTCACCCCTCCACTTT.

The chain carries TRBV20-1 and TRBJ1-3; D is uncertain. From germline, CDR1 is DFQATT and CDR2 SNEGSKA (reference sequence). The CDR3 consists of 11 residues. The V and J ends lost 7 bases and 2 bases respectively, with 6 bases between them. The CDR3 spells CSGSAGNTIYF. For the CDR3, the DNA is TGCAGTGGTTCGGCTGGAAACACCATATATTTT.

This chain links TRBV11-2 with TRBJ1-6, with TRBD1 identical over 7 bases. The V gene end was trimmed by 1 base and the J gene end by 5 bases; junction bases not matched to a gene: 2. The CDR3 is 15 residues long. Germline CDR1 SGHAT, CDR2 FQNNGV. The CDR3 is CASSLGQGNNSPLHF. The DNA of the CDR3 is TGTGCCAGCAGCTTAGGACAGGGAAATAATTCACCCCTCCACTTT.

This clone was detected only once. This chain joins TRBV29-1 and TRBJ2-1, with 16 bases that match TRBD2. There are 17 residues in the CDR3. The V segment lost 5 bases and the J segment 4 bases; nucleotides outside the gene matches: 8. The V gene's germline CDR1 is SQVTM and CDR2 ANQGSEA. CDR3 nucleotide sequence: TGCAGCGTTACCTCCGGGACTAGCGGGAGGGCTTACAATGAGCAGTTCTTC. Its protein is CSVTSGTSGRAYNEQFF.

This chain joins TRBV3-1 (or the pseudogene TRBV3-2) and TRBJ2-7; 9 nucleotides match TRBD2. V shed 5 bases and J 7 bases; nucleotides not matched to a gene: 18. Germline CDR1 and CDR2: LGHDT and YNNKEL (reference sequence). The CDR3 length is 17 residues. For the CDR3, the DNA is TGTGCCAGCAGCAAAAGAGGGGCGGGAGGGCCCTCTGGGGAGCAGTACTTC. Protein: CASSKRGAGGPSGEQYF.

The chain joins TRBV28 to TRBJ1-2; weak D call: TRBD1 (6 bases). The CDR3 covers 14 residues. From germline, CDR1 is MDHEN and CDR2 SYDVKM. V lost 5 bases, J lost 3 bases, and 13 bases lay in between. CDR3 bases: TGTGCCAGCAGTCCCGACAGGTCCTACTATGGCTACACCTTC. This gives the protein CASSPDRSYYGYTF.

This clone was recorded at least ten times. This chain uses TRBV7-3 with TRBJ2-2; 8 nucleotides line up with TRBD2. Germline V CDR1 and CDR2: SGHTA, FQGTGA. V trimming: 1 base; J trimming: 1 base; junction bases outside the gene matches: 2. There are 16 residues in the CDR3. The CDR3 DNA reads as TGTGCCAGCAGCTTAAAGGCGGGAGGGAACACCGGGGAGCTGTTTTTT. This encodes CASSLKAGGNTGELFF. Drawing the rest from reference TRBV7-3 and TRBJ2-2, the complete variable domain is GAGVSQTPSNKVTEKGKYVELRCDPISGHTALYWYRQSLGQGPEFLIYFQGTGAADDSGLPNDRFFAVRPEGSVSTLKIQRTERGDSAVYLCASSLKAGGNTGELFFGEGSRLTVL.

The chain links TRBV4-1 to TRBJ1-1; 9 bases map to TRBD1. This CDR3 contains 15 residues. With V trimmed by 4 bases and J by 3 bases, 6 bases remained unmatched. Germline CDR1 reads MGHRA; CDR2 reads YSYEKL. In DNA, the CDR3 is TGCGCCAGCAGCCCCAAGACAGGGGGGGACACTGAAGCTTTCTTT. This encodes CASSPKTGGDTEAFF.